These 3 T cell receptor beta chains were sequenced from one sample in a study of early T cells in non-severe SARS-CoV-2 infection. TCRdb re-called the 5' RACE reads with MiXCR, one entry per CDR3 protein. The profile shows more than 85,000 distinct CDR3 sequences, under 15% of them singletons. The specimen was whole blood. The receptors here all came from an adult who was a healthcare worker with PCR-confirmed SARS-CoV-2 infection or an uninfected control (not recorded which).

This clonotype was observed a handful of times. The chain joins TRBV7-3 to TRBJ2-3; a weak D match, TRBD1 (6 bases). This CDR3 has 18 amino acids. Germline V gives CDR1 SGHTA, CDR2 FQGTGA. Trimming removed 5 bases from V and 4 bases from J, with 25 bases in between. The CDR3 reads CASSPWGQAGRRPDTQYF. CDR3 DNA: TGTGCCAGCAGCCCCTGGGGGCAGGCTGGGCGGCGTCCAGATACGCAGTATTTT.

V is TRBV2 and J is TRBJ2-5; no definite D call. CDR1 is SNHLY and CDR2 is FYNNEI in the germline V gene. Trimming left V 2 bases short and J 0 bases short, with 7 bases between. The CDR3 consists of 14 residues. The CDR3 here is CASSENSDQETQYF. The CDR3, as DNA: TGTGCCAGCAGTGAAAACTCAGACCAAGAGACCCAGTACTTC.

This clonotype was recorded many times. The rearrangement uses TRBV29-1 and TRBJ2-3; 8 bases map to TRBD1. V gave up 7 bases and J gave up 7 bases; unmatched junction bases: 4. The germline CDR1 and CDR2 sequences are SQVTM and ANQGSEA. The CDR3 is 11 amino acids. The CDR3 nucleotides are TGCAGCGCAGGACAGGGAAATACGCAGTATTTT. This gives the protein CSAGQGNTQYF.